The 32 T cell receptor beta chains listed next were all sequenced from one sample in a study of T cells in Graves' hyperthyroidism and ophthalmopathy. Using RNA transcripts as the source, TCR beta CDR3 regions were amplified. HTBI primers were the set used in a first-round RT-PCR of the TCR CDR3. TCRdb recomputed calls from the multiplex PCR reads with MiXCR, one row per CDR3 protein. The sample lists 550,000 to 650,000 distinct CDR3 sequences; approximately 13% were seen once. What was sequenced was blood. The receptors come from a woman between 25 and 40 years old with Graves' hyperthyroidism that later progressed to Graves' ophthalmopathy.

The gene calls are TRBV6-2 or TRBV6-3 and TRBJ2-7; 8 positions match TRBD2. V gave up 10 bases and J gave up 3 bases; unmatched junction bases: 14. CDR3 size: 15 residues. CDR1 is MNHEY and CDR2 is SVGEGT in the germline V gene. CDR3 nucleotides: TGTGCCACCCGCCCCCCAACAGCGGGAGACTACGAGCAGTACTTC. Amino acids: CATRPPTAGDYEQYF.

This clonotype turned up a few times. The chain has TRBV6-2 or TRBV6-3 and TRBJ2-7; D assignment may be TRBD1 or TRBD2 (5 bases each). Germline CDR1 and CDR2: MNHEY and SVGEGT. The V and J ends lost 8 bases and 2 bases respectively, with 19 bases between them. The CDR3 contains 15 residues. The DNA for the CDR3 is TGTGCCAGCGTACCCCCCGGGGCGAGGGCCTACGAGCAGTACTTC. Amino acids: CASVPPGARAYEQYF.

This clonotype occurred many times. The genes are TRBV2 and TRBJ2-1; TRBD2 matches at 8 bases. Trimming cost V 4 bases and J 7 bases; bases outside gene matches: 9. The CDR3 loop spans 15 amino acids. Germline assignment: CDR1 SNHLY and CDR2 FYNNEI. The CDR3 bases are TGTGCCAGCAGTGTAGAAGGCGGGAGGCGGAATGAGCAGTTCTTC. Protein: CASSVEGGRRNEQFF.

This clonotype was counted many times. CDR3 sequence (DNA): TGTGCCAGCAGTCGACTCACTTCTTCGAATGAGCAGTTCTTC. As protein: CASSRLTSSNEQFF. V usage is TRBV28 and J usage is TRBJ2-1; no clear D. V was clipped by 5 bases and J by 7 bases, with 15 bases between them. This CDR3 is built from 14 residues. Per germline, CDR1 MDHEN and CDR2 SYDVKM.

This clonotype was seen just once. With a much larger clone just one base away, this may be a read error. CDR3 in amino acids: CSAWTPRTAKGLNSEAFF. The CDR3 DNA reads TGCAGTGCTTGGACACCTAGGACAGCCAAGGGCCTGAACAGTGAAGCTTTCTTT. The V and J genes are TRBV20-1 and TRBJ1-1; TRBD1 is a possible D gene (6 bases). The CDR3 totals 18 residues. CDR1 DFQATT and CDR2 SNEGSKA come from the germline V gene (reference sequence).

The count of this clonotype is one. This may arise from a read error, as a much more abundant clone is one base away. No conserved phenylalanine or tryptophan is present at the end of the CDR3, so a read error is the likely explanation. This sequence joins TRBV27 and TRBJ2-3; a weak D match, TRBD1 (5 bases). The V end was cut by 6 bases, the J end by 1 base, with 11 bases between. The germline V gene encodes CDR1 MNHEY and CDR2 SMNVEV (reference sequence). The CDR3 is 14 amino acids. CDR3 coding DNA: TGTGCCAGCAGACCATGGGGCCGCACAGATACGCAGTATCTT. It encodes CASRPWGRTDTQYL.

Many counts were recorded for this clonotype. This chain joins TRBV2 and TRBJ1-1; tentative D call: TRBD1 (5 bases). Trimming cost V 0 bases and J 3 bases, with 5 bases left between them. The CDR3 is 13 residues long. Per germline, CDR1 SNHLY and CDR2 FYNNEI. The CDR3 DNA reads TGTGCCAGCAGTGAAGCGGGGGACACTGAAGCTTTCTTT. The encoded protein is CASSEAGDTEAFF. Drawing the rest from reference TRBV2 and TRBJ1-1, the complete variable domain is EPEVTQTPSHQVTQMGQEVILRCVPISNHLYFYWYRQILGQKVEFLVSFYNNEISEKSEIFDDQFSVERPDGSNFTLKIRSTKLEDSAMYFCASSEAGDTEAFFGQGTRLTVV.

This clonotype was recorded at least ten times. This rearrangement joins TRBV7-8 to TRBJ2-5; D unresolved. Trimming pared 4 bases from V and 4 bases from J, leaving 10 bases between. The CDR3 loop spans 13 amino acids. CDR1 and CDR2 from the germline V gene are SGHVS and FQNEAQ. CDR3 in amino acids: CASSSALTETQYF. CDR3 nucleotides: TGTGCCAGCAGCTCCGCTTTGACAGAGACCCAGTACTTC.

This clonotype was seen a few times. V and J are TRBV7-2 and TRBJ2-7, with 7 bases lining up with TRBD1. V was pared by 5 bases and J by 5 bases, with 6 bases of the junction left unmatched. The CDR3 length is 13 residues. CDR1 and CDR2 from the germline V gene are SGHTA and FQGNSA. This chain's CDR3 is CASSHTGAHEQYF. In nucleotides, the CDR3 is TGTGCCAGCAGCCATACAGGGGCCCACGAGCAGTACTTC.

This clonotype has at least ten counts. This sequence joins TRBV24-1 and TRBJ2-2; possible D gene TRBD1, 5 bases. The V gene lost 3 bases and the J gene lost 5 bases, with 12 bases spanning the gap. CDR3 length equals 15 residues. Germline V gene data show CDR1 as KGHDR and CDR2 as SFDVKD. In DNA, the CDR3 is TGTGCCACCAGTGATAGCAGGGTGACGACCGGGGAGCTGTTTTTT. It encodes CATSDSRVTTGELFF.

This clonotype was counted between two and nine times. The CDR3 here is CAWRVKSGNTIYF. The CDR3 region has the DNA TGTGCCTGGAGGGTGAAGTCCGGAAACACCATATATTTT. The chain couples TRBV30 to TRBJ1-3; no clear D. CDR1 GTSNPN and CDR2 SVGIG come from the germline V gene (reference sequence). The CDR3 runs 13 residues. Trimming left V 3 bases short and J 4 bases short, with 10 bases between.

In its sample, this clonotype was seen many times. The genes are TRBV20-1 and TRBJ2-1, with D perhaps matching TRBD2 (7 bases). The CDR3 has 13 residues. Germline values: CDR1 DFQATT, CDR2 SNEGSKA (reference sequence). Trimming took off 8 bases at V and 7 bases at J, with 18 bases between the two ends. The chain's CDR3 is CSRLRGAENEQFF. The CDR3 DNA reads TGCAGTCGTCTACGGGGGGCTGAGAATGAGCAGTTCTTC.

Ten or more counts support this clonotype. The gene calls are TRBV7-9 and TRBJ1-4; D gene ambiguous. The germline V gene has CDR1 SEHNR and CDR2 FQNEAQ (reference sequence). V was shortened by 4 bases and J by 7 bases, with 7 bases between the two germline ends. CDR3 length equals 12 residues. CDR3 sequence reads: CASSSDVEKLFF. The CDR3 DNA reads TGTGCCAGCAGCTCGGACGTTGAAAAACTGTTTTTT.

The table lists this clonotype with a few counts. The CDR3 spells CASSRDRTNEQYF. The CDR3 DNA reads as TGTGCCAGCAGTCGCGACAGGACAAACGAGCAGTACTTC. The gene calls are TRBV3-1 and TRBJ2-7; tentatively, D is TRBD1 (6 bases). From germline, CDR1 is LGHDT and CDR2 YNNKEL (reference sequence). The CDR3 is 13 residues long. Trimming stripped 6 bases from V and 5 bases from J, with 14 bases between.

Ten or more counts support this clonotype. The chain couples TRBV30 to TRBJ2-3; TRBD1 matches at 7 bases. The CDR3 contains 12 residues. Germline values: CDR1 GTSNPN, CDR2 SVGIG (reference sequence). V was clipped by 0 bases and J by 6 bases; unmatched bases: 0. This chain's CDR3 is CAWSVQGDTQYF. The DNA for the CDR3 is TGTGCCTGGAGTGTACAGGGGGATACGCAGTATTTT.

The chain uses TRBV7-2 and TRBJ2-1, with 13 bases matching TRBD2. The J segment lost 5 bases and the V segment lost 5 bases, leaving 6 bases of the junction unmatched. Germline values: CDR1 SGHTA, CDR2 FQGNSA. The CDR3 contains 16 residues. The CDR3 region has the DNA TGTGCCAGCAGCCGTACTAGCGGGAGGGCCGACAATGAGCAGTTCTTC. Translating it yields CASSRTSGRADNEQFF.

The chain couples TRBV14 to TRBJ2-7, with D tentatively TRBD1 (6 bases). Germline CDR1 SGHDN, CDR2 FVKESK. This CDR3 comprises 14 residues. V was pared by 3 bases and J by 2 bases, with 11 bases between. The CDR3 coding sequence is TGTGCCAGCAGCCACCAGGGGTTAACCTACGAGCAGTACTTC. As protein: CASSHQGLTYEQYF.

At least ten counts were recorded for this clonotype. The V gene is TRBV6-2 or TRBV6-3, the J gene TRBJ2-7; tentative D call: TRBD1 (6 bases). The germline V gene encodes CDR1 MNHEY and CDR2 SVGEGT. V lost 4 bases, J lost 1 base, and 14 bases lay in between. CDR3 size: 15 residues. This chain's CDR3 is CASSSTRDTSYEQYF. In nucleotides, the CDR3 is TGTGCCAGCAGTTCCACCCGGGACACTTCCTACGAGCAGTACTTC.

The chain joins TRBV4-3 to TRBJ1-1, with D perhaps TRBD1 (6 bases). CDR3 length: 16 residues. The V gene lost 4 bases and the J gene lost 1 base, with 16 bases spanning the gap. Per the germline V gene, CDR1 is LGHNA and CDR2 is YSLEER. The CDR3 DNA reads as TGCGCCAGCAGCCCTGGAGCGGGGGCTCCGAACACTGAAGCTTTCTTT. Translating it yields CASSPGAGAPNTEAFF.

This clonotype was seen ten or more times. The chain joins TRBV18 to TRBJ1-4; 10 bases are shared with TRBD1. The V segment lost 3 bases and the J segment 7 bases; nucleotides outside the gene matches: 11. From germline, CDR1 is KGHSH and CDR2 LQKENI. The CDR3 contains 17 residues. The CDR3 loop is CASSPIRDRGVSEKLFF. The DNA of the CDR3 is TGTGCCAGCTCACCGATCCGGGACAGGGGTGTGAGTGAAAAACTGTTTTTT.

The sample holds a few counts of this clonotype. The chain couples TRBV14 to TRBJ2-1; no reliable D call. Germline V gene sequence: CDR1 SGHDN, CDR2 FVKESK. Trimming took off 2 bases at V and 0 bases at J, with 2 bases between the two ends. The CDR3 is made up of 13 amino acids. CDR3 protein: CASSQNSYNEQFF. The CDR3 nucleotides are TGTGCCAGCAGCCAAAACTCCTACAATGAGCAGTTCTTC.

The rearrangement links TRBV19 to TRBJ1-1; possible D gene TRBD1, 6 bases. Germline V gene data show CDR1 as LNHDA and CDR2 as SQIVND (reference sequence). CDR3 size: 14 residues. The V gene lost 11 bases and the J gene lost 7 bases, with 23 bases spanning the gap. CDR3 sequence: CASRGYSAGREAFF. The CDR3 region has the DNA TGTGCCTCAAGGGGGTACTCGGCTGGACGTGAAGCTTTCTTT.

This clonotype was detected ten times or more. V and J are TRBV27 and TRBJ2-1, with D possibly being TRBD2 (6 bases). Trimming cost V 6 bases and J 9 bases, with 15 bases left between them. CDR3 size: 13 residues. Germline V CDR1 and CDR2: MNHEY, SMNVEV (reference sequence). CDR3 residues: CASSPLAYGEQFF. The CDR3 bases are TGTGCCAGCAGCCCCCTAGCGTACGGTGAGCAGTTCTTC.

This CDR3 is CASEREPLTDTQYF. CDR3 nucleotides: TGCGCCTCCGAGCGGGAGCCTCTCACAGATACGCAGTATTTT. V gene TRBV4-1 combines with J gene TRBJ2-3, with 8 bases lining up with TRBD2. There are 14 residues in the CDR3. Germline lookup yields CDR1 MGHRA and CDR2 YSYEKL. Losses at the gene ends were 11 bases for V and 2 bases for J; bases not matched to a gene: 9.

This clonotype was picked up many times. The rearrangement links TRBV7-2 to TRBJ1-6, with 7 positions matching TRBD1. The CDR3 is made up of 15 amino acids. Germline V gives CDR1 SGHTA, CDR2 FQGNSA. Trimming at V came to 5 bases and at J to 5 bases, leaving 6 bases not matched to a gene. The CDR3 region is CASSQGQIDNSPLHF. The CDR3 bases are TGTGCCAGCAGCCAGGGACAGATAGATAATTCACCCCTCCACTTT.

There are many counts of this clonotype. This chain links TRBV12-5 with TRBJ2-5, with 7 bases matching TRBD1. Unmatched junction bases numbered 6, after V lost 5 bases and J lost 0 bases. Germline V CDR1 and CDR2: LGHNT, FRNRAP. The CDR3 runs 15 residues. The CDR3: CASGTTGLYQETQYF. Here the CDR3 DNA reads TGTGCTAGTGGTACGACAGGGCTGTACCAAGAGACCCAGTACTTC.

This clonotype appeared many times. The CDR3 loop reads CSAQTAPGFGYTF. The CDR3 DNA reads TGCAGTGCTCAGACCGCGCCGGGATTTGGCTACACCTTC. The rearrangement joins TRBV20-1 to TRBJ1-2, with D unclear. This CDR3 is built from 13 residues. The germline V gene encodes CDR1 DFQATT and CDR2 SNEGSKA (reference sequence). With 5 bases removed from V and 7 bases from J, the gap between germline ends came to 17 bases.

This clonotype was counted ten times or more. The chain carries TRBV3-1 and TRBJ2-5; D not resolved. Trimming left V 0 bases short and J 5 bases short, with 7 bases between. Germline V gene sequence: CDR1 LGHDT, CDR2 YNNKEL (reference sequence). This CDR3 region has 13 residues. CDR3 protein: CASSQELGETQYF. The CDR3, as DNA: TGTGCCAGCAGCCAAGAGTTGGGCGAGACCCAGTACTTC.

This clonotype was observed at least ten times. V and J are TRBV5-5 and TRBJ2-2; the D call may be TRBD1 or TRBD2 (5 bases each). This CDR3 spans 15 amino acids. From germline, CDR1 is SGHKS and CDR2 YYEKEE (reference sequence). Trimming pared 4 bases from V and 5 bases from J, leaving 15 bases between. DNA for the CDR3: TGTGCCAGCAGCCTGGCCGGGACCGTGACCGGGGAGCTGTTTTTT. Its translation is CASSLAGTVTGELFF.

This clonotype was observed at least ten times. The J gene is TRBJ1-2, the V gene TRBV7-9; D is possibly TRBD1 (5 bases). Germline V gene lookup returns CDR1 SEHNR and CDR2 FQNEAQ (reference sequence). The CDR3 has 14 amino acids. Trimming removed 1 base from V and 3 bases from J, with 9 bases in between. The CDR3 DNA follows: TGTGCCAGCAGCTTAGTACCCAGGGACTATGGCTACACCTTC. Translated, it gives CASSLVPRDYGYTF.

The V gene is TRBV6-1, the J gene TRBJ2-5; D gene uncertain. The CDR3 consists of 14 residues. Per germline, CDR1 MNHNS and CDR2 SASEGT. V dropped 3 bases and J dropped 5 bases, with 13 bases sitting between them. CDR3 sequence (DNA): TGTGCCAGCAGTGATAGCCCGTTTGTGGAGACCCAGTACTTC. Protein: CASSDSPFVETQYF.

This clonotype was detected many times. The chain joins TRBV6-2 or TRBV6-3 to TRBJ2-1; 8 bases line up with TRBD1. This CDR3 has 13 residues. Trimming removed 6 bases from V and 8 bases from J; junction bases left unmatched: 6. CDR1 MNHEY and CDR2 SVGEGT come from the germline V gene. Written as DNA, the CDR3 is TGTGCCAGCAGCGGACAGGGTTTGGATGAGCAGTTCTTC. Residues: CASSGQGLDEQFF.